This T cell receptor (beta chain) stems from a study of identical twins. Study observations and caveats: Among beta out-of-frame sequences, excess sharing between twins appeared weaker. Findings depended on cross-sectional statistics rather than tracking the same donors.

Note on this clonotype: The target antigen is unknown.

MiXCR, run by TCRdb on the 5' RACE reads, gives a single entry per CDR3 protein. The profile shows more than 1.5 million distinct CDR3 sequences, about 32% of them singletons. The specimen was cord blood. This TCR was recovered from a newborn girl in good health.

The CDR3 DNA sequence: TGCAGTGCTAGGGGACTAGCGGGCAAATCCTACGAGCAGTACTTC. It specifies CSARGLAGKSYEQYF. The gene calls are TRBV20-1 and TRBJ2-7; 12 bases map to TRBD2. The CDR3 length is 15 residues. With V trimmed by 3 bases and J by 1 base, 4 bases remained unmatched. CDR1 is DFQATT and CDR2 is SNEGSKA in the germline V gene (reference sequence).